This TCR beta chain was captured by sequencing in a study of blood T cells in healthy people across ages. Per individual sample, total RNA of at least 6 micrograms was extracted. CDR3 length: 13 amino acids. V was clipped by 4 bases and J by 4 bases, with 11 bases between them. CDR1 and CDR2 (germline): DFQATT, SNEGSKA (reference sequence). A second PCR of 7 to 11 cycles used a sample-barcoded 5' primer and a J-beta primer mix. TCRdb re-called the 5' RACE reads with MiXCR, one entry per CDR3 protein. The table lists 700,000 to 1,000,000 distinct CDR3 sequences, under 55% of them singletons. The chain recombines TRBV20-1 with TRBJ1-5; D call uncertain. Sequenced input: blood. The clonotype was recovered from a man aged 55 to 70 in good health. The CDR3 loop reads CSATDTMNQPQHF. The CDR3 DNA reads TGCAGTGCTACAGACACTATGAATCAGCCCCAGCATTTT.